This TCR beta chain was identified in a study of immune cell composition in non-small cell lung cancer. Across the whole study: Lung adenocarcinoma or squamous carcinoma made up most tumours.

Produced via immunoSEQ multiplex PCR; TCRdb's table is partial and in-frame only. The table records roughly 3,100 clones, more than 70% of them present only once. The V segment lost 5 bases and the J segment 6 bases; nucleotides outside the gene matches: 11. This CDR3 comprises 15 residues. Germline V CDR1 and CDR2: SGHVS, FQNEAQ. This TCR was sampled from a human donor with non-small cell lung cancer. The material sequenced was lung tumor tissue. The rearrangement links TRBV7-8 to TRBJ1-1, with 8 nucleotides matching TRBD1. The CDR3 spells CASSPPRDRRAEAFF. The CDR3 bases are TGTGCCAGCAGCCCACCCCGGGACAGGAGAGCTGAAGCTTTCTTT.